Each of the 6 T cell receptor beta chains below was sequenced from the same sample in a study of patients and donors after allogeneic stem cell transplantation. MiXCR was run by TCRdb on the RT-PCR reads, yielding one entry per CDR3 protein. The table records about 200,000 distinct CDR3 sequences, 38% of them present only once. Sequenced material: blood, either unsorted or a sorted T cell fraction (not recorded which). These receptors all stem from a human donor who was either an allogeneic HSCT recipient or a stem cell or donor lymphocyte infusion donor (not recorded which). It is not recorded whose cells these are; they may come from a transplant donor.

This chain uses TRBV20-1 with TRBJ1-5; D possibly corresponds to TRBD1 (5 bases). V shed 0 bases and J shed 2 bases, with 8 bases lying between them. Germline assignment: CDR1 DFQATT and CDR2 SNEGSKA (reference sequence). The CDR3 runs to 14 residues. The CDR3 loop reads CSARDPRGNQPQHF. DNA of the CDR3: TGCAGTGCTAGAGACCCCAGGGGCAATCAGCCCCAGCATTTT.

This clonotype was observed a few times. This rearrangement joins TRBV28 to TRBJ2-7, with D possibly being TRBD2 (5 bases). The CDR3 contains 12 residues. V lost 1 base, J lost 8 bases, and 9 bases lay in between. Germline-derived CDR1 and CDR2 are MDHEN and SYDVKM. This CDR3 reads CASSLSVGKQYF. CDR3 DNA sequence: TGTGCCAGCAGTTTATCCGTCGGGAAGCAGTACTTC.

Written as DNA, the CDR3 is TGCAGTGCTAGCTTTCAGACGCTTAGCAATCAGCCCCAGCATTTT. Encoded protein: CSASFQTLSNQPQHF. The chain links TRBV20-1 to TRBJ1-5; D is ambiguous. Trimming left V 3 bases short and J 0 bases short, with 12 bases between. The CDR3 length is 15 residues. CDR1 DFQATT and CDR2 SNEGSKA come from the germline V gene (reference sequence).

This chain joins TRBV28 and TRBJ1-1, with 7 bases aligning to TRBD1. With V trimmed by 2 bases and J by 0 bases, 6 bases remained unmatched. This CDR3 is 16 amino acids long. Germline loops: CDR1 MDHEN, CDR2 SYDVKM. CDR3 DNA sequence: TGTGCCAGCAGTTTACTTCCGACAGGGATGAACACTGAAGCTTTCTTT. Translating it yields CASSLLPTGMNTEAFF.

The CDR3 loop is CATSSTGPLSTDTQYF. CDR3 nucleotide sequence: TGTGCCACAAGCAGTACGGGGCCCCTCAGCACAGATACGCAGTATTTT. The chain recombines TRBV3-1 with TRBJ2-3; D is possibly TRBD1 or TRBD2 (5 bases each). This CDR3 comprises 16 residues. V dropped 10 bases and J dropped 0 bases, with 20 bases sitting between them. In germline, CDR1 is LGHDT, CDR2 YNNKEL (reference sequence).

This clonotype was seen only a few times. The V and J genes are TRBV7-8 and TRBJ1-5; TRBD1 agrees at 10 bases. V lost 5 bases to trimming and J lost 0 bases; unmatched junction nucleotides: 4. The CDR3 runs 16 residues. The germline V gene encodes CDR1 SGHVS and CDR2 FQNEAQ. The CDR3 loop is CASSIGTGDSNQPQHF. The CDR3 DNA sequence: TGTGCCAGCAGCATTGGGACAGGGGATAGCAATCAGCCCCAGCATTTT.